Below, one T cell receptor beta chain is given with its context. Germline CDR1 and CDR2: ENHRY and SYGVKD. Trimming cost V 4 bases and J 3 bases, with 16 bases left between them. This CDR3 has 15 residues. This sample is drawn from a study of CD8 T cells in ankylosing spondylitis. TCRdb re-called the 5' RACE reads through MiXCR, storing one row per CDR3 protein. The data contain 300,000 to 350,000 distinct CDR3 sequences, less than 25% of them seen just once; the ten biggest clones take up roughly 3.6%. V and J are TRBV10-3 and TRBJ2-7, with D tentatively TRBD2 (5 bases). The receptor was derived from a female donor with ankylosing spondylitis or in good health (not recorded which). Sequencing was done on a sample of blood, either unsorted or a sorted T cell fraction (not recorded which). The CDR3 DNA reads TGTGCCATCAGTGCGCCCCCGGGGAGCCGCTACGAGCAGTACTTC. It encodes CAISAPPGSRYEQYF.